This is a list of T cell receptor beta chains from one sample in a study of Ad26.COV2.S vaccination and SARS-CoV-2 variants. Assay: immunoSEQ multiplex PCR; the TCRdb copy retains only in-frame clones and omits some. The sample lists about 350,000 clones; about 86% were seen once. The sequencing here drew on peripheral blood, taken in a trial of Ad26.COV2.S vaccine versus placebo. All receptors derive from a person between 18 and 65 years old who received the Ad26.COV2.S COVID-19 vaccine or a placebo. Each CDR3 is given with its conserved first and last residue. A D gene is named only where the DNA matches it firmly. Only part of the rows carry a size: once, few, many, or a class if the clone is expanded.

J gene	clone size	V gene	D gene	CDR3 protein	CDR3 DNA
TRBJ2-3	-	TRBV5-5	-	CASSLEALSTDTQYF	TGTGCCAGCAGCTTGGAGGCGCTTAGCACAGATACGCAGTATTTT
TRBJ1-5	-	TRBV12-3/TRBV12-4	-	CASRETGDQPQHF	TGTGCCAGCAGAGAGACTGGGGATCAGCCCCAGCATTTT
TRBJ2-7	-	TRBV4-1	TRBD2	CASSHGGAYEQYF	TGCGCCAGCAGCCACGGGGGGGCCTACGAGCAGTACTTC
TRBJ2-5	many	TRBV5-4	-	CASSLQGTQETQYF	TGTGCCAGCAGCTTACAGGGTACCCAAGAGACCCAGTACTTC
TRBJ1-4	-	TRBV18	-	CASSPRQADEGLFF	TGTGCCAGCTCACCAAGACAGGCCGACGAGGGACTGTTTTTT
TRBJ1-1	-	TRBV11-2	-	CASSSRSGGTEAFF	TGTGCCAGCAGCTCTAGATCGGGGGGCACTGAAGCTTTCTTT
TRBJ2-7	-	TRBV28	TRBD2	CASSSWASGYEQYF	TGTGCCAGCTCCTCGTGGGCTAGCGGCTACGAGCAGTACTTC
TRBJ2-5	-	TRBV12-5	TRBD2	CARFTPWTEGGKETQYF	TGTGCTAGGTTTACTCCCTGGACGGAGGGAGGGAAAGAGACCCAGTACTTC
TRBJ2-7	-	TRBV4-1	-	CASSQGSREYEQYF	TGCGCCAGCAGCCAAGGGTCCAGGGAGTACGAGCAGTACTTC
TRBJ1-2	-	TRBV10-3	-	CAISDRVYGYTF	TGTGCCATCAGTGACAGGGTCTATGGCTACACCTTC
TRBJ2-1	-	TRBV7-6	TRBD1	CASSLGTGFNNEQFF	TGTGCCAGCAGCTTAGGGACAGGATTTAACAATGAGCAGTTCTTC
TRBJ1-2	-	TRBV4-2	-	CASSQLWQTNYGYTF	TGTGCCAGCAGCCAATTATGGCAAACTAACTATGGCTACACCTTC
TRBJ1-1	few	TRBV7-2	-	CASSLIPAANTEAFF	TGTGCCAGCAGCTTAATCCCGGCAGCTAACACTGAAGCTTTCTTT
TRBJ2-1	-	TRBV7-3	-	CASSLNSPYNEQFF	TGTGCCAGCAGCTTAAACTCCCCCTACAATGAGCAGTTCTTC
TRBJ2-7	-	TRBV5-6	-	CASSHTPPYEQYF	TGTGCCAGCAGCCACACACCCCCCTACGAGCAGTACTTC
TRBJ1-2	-	TRBV24-1	TRBD1	CATSDDRDGYTF	TGTGCCACCAGTGATGACAGGGACGGCTACACCTTC
TRBJ1-5	-	TRBV19	TRBD1	CASSPPGTGGQPQHF	TGTGCCAGTAGCCCCCCCGGGACAGGGGGGCAGCCCCAGCATTTT
TRBJ2-3	-	TRBV12-3/TRBV12-4	-	CASIPENTDTQYF	TGTGCCAGCATCCCAGAAAACACAGATACGCAGTATTTT
TRBJ2-3	once	TRBV3-1/TRBV3-2	TRBD2	CASSQDKARSGKGLTQYF	TGTGCCAGCAGCCAAGATAAGGCTCGTAGCGGGAAGGGGTTGACGCAGTATTTT
TRBJ1-1	once	TRBV5-1	-	CASTLLGDTEAFF	TGCGCCAGCACCCTTCTTGGGGACACTGAAGCTTTCTTT
TRBJ1-5	-	TRBV6-5	-	CASTQRGQSNQPQHF	TGTGCCAGCACCCAACGGGGACAAAGCAATCAGCCCCAGCATTTT
TRBJ2-5	-	TRBV27	TRBD2	CASSPSGGRAWETQYF	TGTGCCAGCAGCCCCTCGGGCGGGAGGGCCTGGGAGACCCAGTACTTC
TRBJ2-7	-	TRBV28	-	CASTSPADSYEQYF	TGTGCCAGCACTTCCCCGGCGGACTCCTACGAGCAGTACTTC
TRBJ2-5	once	TRBV7-2	-	CASNPGTFYQETQYF	TGTGCCAGCAACCCAGGGACGTTTTACCAAGAGACCCAGTACTTC
TRBJ2-7	-	TRBV29-1	-	CSVGASLDEQYF	TGCAGCGTTGGGGCTTCGCTCGACGAGCAGTACTTC
TRBJ2-7	-	TRBV7-2	TRBD2	CASSLGQAGGNEQYF	TGTGCCAGCAGCTTAGGCCAAGCGGGAGGTAACGAGCAGTACTTC
TRBJ2-5	-	TRBV7-6	-	CASSADSQYQETQYF	TGTGCCAGCAGCGCGGACAGCCAGTACCAAGAGACCCAGTACTTC
TRBJ1-1	-	TRBV28	-	CASSFGQMNTEAFF	TGTGCCAGCAGTTTCGGACAGATGAACACTGAAGCTTTCTTT
TRBJ1-1	-	TRBV3-1/TRBV3-2	TRBD1	CASSHSDRGLNTEAFF	TGTGCCAGCAGCCACTCGGACAGGGGGCTAAACACTGAAGCTTTCTTT
TRBJ1-1	-	TRBV7-9	-	CASSPGTTIEAFF	TGTGCCAGCAGCCCAGGAACCACCATCGAAGCTTTCTTT
TRBJ2-1	few	TRBV19	-	CASTPGTSYNEQFF	TGTGCCAGTACCCCAGGGACCTCCTACAATGAGCAGTTCTTC
TRBJ2-1	-	TRBV13	-	CASSLVRNEQFF	TGTGCCAGCAGTTTAGTCAGGAATGAGCAGTTCTTC
TRBJ2-5	-	TRBV21-1	-	CASSSVQGRETQYF	TGTGCCAGCAGCAGTGTGCAGGGCCGAGAGACCCAGTACTTC
TRBJ2-3	-	TRBV7-2	-	CASSSRGTQYF	TGTGCCAGCAGCTCAAGAGGTACGCAGTATTTT
TRBJ1-2	-	TRBV12-3/TRBV12-4	-	CASSLHNYGYTF	TGTGCCAGCAGTCTACACAACTATGGCTACACCTTC
TRBJ1-2	-	TRBV6-4	-	CASSDSAKTNYGYTF	TGTGCCAGCAGTGACTCGGCCAAAACTAACTATGGCTACACCTTC
TRBJ2-7	-	TRBV6-2/TRBV6-3	-	CASSYKTQEYF	TGTGCCAGCAGTTATAAGACACAAGAGTACTTC
TRBJ2-3	-	TRBV5-8	-	CASSYTTLTQYF	TGTGCCAGCAGCTATACGACACTTACGCAGTATTTT
TRBJ1-5	-	TRBV4-3	-	CASSPDTYSNQPQHF	TGCGCCAGCAGCCCCGACACCTATAGCAATCAGCCCCAGCATTTT
TRBJ1-3	-	TRBV7-2	-	CASSFGHGNTIYF	TGTGCCAGCAGCTTCGGGCATGGAAACACCATATATTTT
TRBJ2-2	-	TRBV18	-	CASSPQGPNTGELFF	TGTGCCAGCTCACCACAGGGGCCCAACACCGGGGAGCTGTTTTTT
TRBJ1-2	once	TRBV3-1/TRBV3-2	-	CASSQFRESNYGYTF	TGTGCCAGCAGCCAATTCCGGGAATCTAACTATGGCTACACCTTC
TRBJ2-4	-	TRBV5-4	TRBD1	CASSPTGVNIQYF	TGTGCCAGCAGCCCGACAGGGGTAAACATTCAGTACTTC
TRBJ1-2	-	TRBV24-1	-	CATSDQSISYGYTF	TGTGCCACCAGTGACCAATCTATTTCCTATGGCTACACCTTC
TRBJ1-2	-	TRBV4-2	TRBD1	CASSKLDRDGYTF	TGTGCCAGCAGCAAACTCGACAGGGATGGCTACACCTTC
TRBJ1-1	-	TRBV28	-	CASFQLNTEAFF	TGTGCCAGCTTTCAGTTGAACACTGAAGCTTTCTTT
TRBJ2-2	-	TRBV5-1	-	CASSLYTEAGELFF	TGCGCCAGCAGCTTATATACAGAGGCCGGGGAGCTGTTTTTT
TRBJ2-3	many	TRBV24-1	TRBD2	CATREGGTDTQYF	TGTGCCACCCGGGAGGGGGGCACAGATACGCAGTATTTT